Here is one TCR beta chain with its context. What it recognizes is unknown. CDR1 is SGHTA and CDR2 is FQGTGA in the germline V gene. V gave up 5 bases and J gave up 0 bases, with 9 bases separating them. The CDR3 spans 14 residues. The entry originates in a study of post-analysis software for immune sequencing data. Study conclusions and caveats: Patients carried five TRBV segments more frequently than controls did, and TRBV5-6, TRBV5-1 and TRBV20-1 were among them.

cDNA libraries for TCR beta contained unique molecular identifiers. MiXCR was run by TCRdb on the PCR reads, yielding one entry per CDR3 protein. Of around 440,000 distinct CDR3 sequences in the sample, less than 45% were seen once. The genes are TRBV7-3 and TRBJ2-3; tentative D call: TRBD2 (5 bases). The sequence derives from a girl aged 5-17 years with multiple sclerosis. Sequencing used blood. This chain's CDR3 is CASSPPGSTDTQYF. The CDR3 nucleotides read TGTGCCAGCAGCCCCCCGGGGAGCACAGATACGCAGTATTTT.